Each of the 29 T cell receptor beta chains below was sequenced from the same sample in a study of T cells after yellow fever vaccination. TCRdb independently ran MiXCR on the 5' RACE reads; one entry per CDR3 protein. The sample records about 550,000 distinct CDR3 sequences, about 19% being singletons. Here the sequenced sample was PBMCs, taken 15 days after the yellow fever booster vaccination. Every receptor here comes from a man aged 25-45 years who received the YFV17D yellow fever vaccine.

The rearrangement joins TRBV28 to TRBJ2-5, with D maybe TRBD2 (6 bases). This CDR3 has 14 amino acids. Trimming stripped 6 bases from V and 2 bases from J, with 13 bases between. Germline-derived CDR1 and CDR2 are MDHEN and SYDVKM. The DNA of the CDR3 is TGTGCCAGCAGCCCGGGACTGATACAAGAGACCCAGTACTTC. Its protein is CASSPGLIQETQYF.

This chain joins TRBV19 and TRBJ2-1, with 8 bases identical to TRBD1. Looked up from germline, CDR1 is LNHDA and CDR2 is SQIVND (reference sequence). The CDR3 runs 18 residues. Trimming cost V 5 bases and J 2 bases; bases outside gene matches: 14. In DNA form, the CDR3 reads TGTGCCAGTAGTGTACCGACAGGGGCCCGAATAGCCTACAATGAGCAGTTCTTC. Translating it yields CASSVPTGARIAYNEQFF.

There are a few counts of this clonotype. The chain is built from TRBV29-1 and TRBJ2-3; D tentatively fits TRBD1 or TRBD2 (5 bases each). Looked up from germline, CDR1 is SQVTM and CDR2 is ANQGSEA. The CDR3 length is 12 residues. The germline V and J ends were trimmed by 8 bases and 5 bases, with 14 bases remaining between them. CDR3 in amino acids: CSQGPRRDTQYF. The CDR3 coding sequence is TGCAGCCAGGGACCCCGCCGAGATACGCAGTATTTT.

This clonotype was seen only a few times. The chain uses TRBV7-9 and TRBJ2-7; D remains unclear. Trimming took off 5 bases at V and 6 bases at J, with 14 bases between the two ends. In germline, CDR1 is SEHNR, CDR2 FQNEAQ (reference sequence). The CDR3 runs 13 residues. CDR3: CASSADTRGEQYF. In DNA, the CDR3 is TGTGCCAGCAGCGCAGACACCCGAGGCGAGCAGTACTTC.

This clonotype was detected ten times or more. The chain employs TRBV4-2 and TRBJ2-7; TRBD2 agrees at 7 bases. The J segment lost 6 bases and the V segment lost 1 base, leaving 9 bases of the junction unmatched. CDR1 and CDR2 (germline): LGHNA, YNFKEQ. The CDR3 has 15 amino acids. Here the CDR3 DNA reads TGTGCCAGCAGCCAAGGGGGCGGGAGCTGGCCCGAGCAGTACTTC. Residues: CASSQGGGSWPEQYF.

The V and J genes are TRBV12-3 or TRBV12-4 and TRBJ2-3, with D perhaps TRBD2 (6 bases). V lost 7 bases and J lost 1, with 9 bases in between. The CDR3 sequence is 13 residues long. In DNA, the CDR3 is TGTGCCAGCAAGGGCGGGGGCACAGATACGCAGTATTTT. Translating gives CASKGGGTDTQYF.

This clonotype has a handful of counts. The rearrangement uses TRBV18 and TRBJ1-1; the D gene is possibly TRBD1 (6 bases). The CDR3 totals 13 residues. Germline loops: CDR1 KGHSH, CDR2 LQKENI. Trimming shortened V by 5 bases and J by 2 bases, and 9 bases separated the two germline ends. Here the CDR3 DNA reads TGTGCCAGCTCAGGACAGTTTAACACTGAAGCTTTCTTT. Protein product: CASSGQFNTEAFF.

This clonotype came up a few times. J is TRBJ2-7 and V is TRBV7-9; no clear D gene. The V end lost 3 bases, the J end lost 6 bases, and 6 bases lay between the germline ends. The CDR3 is 11 residues long. The germline V gene has CDR1 SEHNR and CDR2 FQNEAQ (reference sequence). The CDR3 loop is CASSLEPEQYF. The CDR3 bases are TGTGCCAGCAGCTTGGAGCCCGAGCAGTACTTC.

The table lists this clonotype with a few counts. The chain recombines TRBV29-1 with TRBJ2-1; 9 bases are shared with TRBD2. Germline assignment: CDR1 SQVTM and CDR2 ANQGSEA. The CDR3 has 12 residues. Unmatched junction bases numbered 4, after V lost 4 bases and J lost 9 bases. CDR3 DNA sequence: TGCAGCGTTGTCCCAGCGGGAGGTGAGCAGTTCTTC. This encodes CSVVPAGGEQFF.

This clonotype was picked up a small number of times. The J gene is TRBJ2-1, the V gene TRBV9; D unclear. Looked up from germline, CDR1 is SGDLS and CDR2 is YYNGEE. The V end was cut by 0 bases, the J end by 5 bases, with 6 bases between. CDR3 length equals 13 residues. CDR3 sequence reads: CASSVGENNEQFF. The CDR3 coding sequence is TGTGCCAGCAGCGTAGGTGAGAACAATGAGCAGTTCTTC.

The rearrangement joins TRBV5-8 to TRBJ1-3; 8 nucleotides match TRBD1. Per germline, CDR1 SGHTS and CDR2 YDEGEE. The CDR3 is 15 residues long. The ends lost 2 bases at V and 3 bases at J; junction bases unmatched: 4. The CDR3 is CASSLKQGVGNTIYF. CDR3 bases: TGTGCCAGCAGCTTAAAACAGGGGGTTGGAAACACCATATATTTT.

The genes are TRBV28 and TRBJ2-1, with 8 bases that match TRBD1. This CDR3 is 15 amino acids long. Germline V lookup: CDR1 MDHEN, CDR2 SYDVKM. V dropped 7 bases and J dropped 5; count of bases not matched to a gene: 10. The CDR3 loop reads CASNPLGTGNNEQFF. DNA for the CDR3: TGTGCCAGCAACCCTTTGGGGACAGGTAACAATGAGCAGTTCTTC.

The chain uses TRBV7-2 and TRBJ1-2; no clear D. The CDR3 has 13 residues. The V gene's germline CDR1 is SGHTA and CDR2 FQGNSA. The germline V and J ends were trimmed by 2 bases and 3 bases, with 7 bases remaining between them. The CDR3 sequence: CASSLRGDYGYTF. CDR3 in DNA: TGTGCCAGCAGCTTACGGGGTGACTATGGCTACACCTTC.

The rearrangement links TRBV29-1 to TRBJ2-1; TRBD2 matches 7 bases. This CDR3 has 15 amino acids. Per the germline V gene, CDR1 is SQVTM and CDR2 is ANQGSEA. V lost 1 base to trimming and J lost 1 base; unmatched junction nucleotides: 4. In nucleotides, the CDR3 is TGCAGCGTTGAAGTGGGCGGGAGTTCCTACAATGAGCAGTTCTTC. Its protein product is CSVEVGGSSYNEQFF.

This clonotype was observed a handful of times. The chain links TRBV18 to TRBJ1-6; D is possibly TRBD1 (6 bases). Germline loops: CDR1 KGHSH, CDR2 LQKENI. The germline V and J ends were trimmed by 6 bases and 5 bases, with 14 bases remaining between them. CDR3 length equals 15 residues. CDR3: CASSPLDRDNSPLHF. The CDR3 region has the DNA TGTGCCAGCTCTCCGCTGGACAGAGATAATTCACCCCTCCACTTT.

This clonotype was counted ten times or more. The CDR3 region is CASSRLAGSYEQYF. CDR3 DNA: TGTGCCAGCAGCCGACTAGCGGGAAGCTACGAGCAGTACTTC. This sequence joins TRBV3-1 and TRBJ2-7; 11 bases are shared with TRBD2. Germline V gene sequence: CDR1 LGHDT, CDR2 YNNKEL (reference sequence). The trim removed 4 bases at V and 3 bases at J, leaving 2 bases unmatched. This CDR3 is 14 amino acids long.

This clonotype was seen only a few times. The genes are TRBV28 and TRBJ2-7; 8 bases match TRBD1. The J segment lost 8 bases and the V segment lost 7 bases, leaving 10 bases of the junction unmatched. CDR1 and CDR2 from the germline V gene are MDHEN and SYDVKM. The CDR3 spans 13 residues. The CDR3 DNA sequence: TGTGCCAGCACCCCCGACAGGGGTAATAAGCAGTACTTC. Residues: CASTPDRGNKQYF.

This clonotype has just a few counts. V is TRBV14 and J is TRBJ2-7; the D gene is possibly TRBD2 (6 bases). Germline lookup yields CDR1 SGHDN and CDR2 FVKESK. This CDR3 region has 14 residues. V was cut by 4 bases and J by 4 bases, with 14 bases left in between. In DNA form, the CDR3 reads TGTGCCAGCAGCCCCCCGGGCGGGATTTACGAGCAGTACTTC. Protein sequence: CASSPPGGIYEQYF.

This clonotype has just one count. The chain recombines TRBV10-3 with TRBJ2-7, with 14 bases aligning to TRBD2. The germline V gene encodes CDR1 ENHRY and CDR2 SYGVKD. This CDR3 is built from 15 residues. The V and J ends lost 10 bases and 1 base, in that order; junction bases with no gene match: 6. The CDR3 nucleotides read TGTGCCACCGCCCGACTAGCGGGAGGGTCCTACGAGCAGTACTTC. As protein: CATARLAGGSYEQYF.

This clonotype was recorded only once. The chain employs TRBV4-3 and TRBJ1-2, with 7 bases aligning to TRBD1. V shed 1 base, J shed 4 bases, and the junction held 3 bases outside the gene matches. Germline V gene sequence: CDR1 LGHNA, CDR2 YSLEER. The CDR3 runs 14 residues. CDR3 DNA sequence: TGCGCCAGCAGCCAAGTGACAGGGACCTATGGCTACACCTTC. It translates to CASSQVTGTYGYTF.

This clonotype was counted only a few times. The rearrangement uses TRBV7-8 and TRBJ2-5; TRBD2 matches 9 bases. The CDR3 totals 17 residues. Trimming removed 5 bases from V and 4 bases from J; junction bases left unmatched: 14. Germline assignment: CDR1 SGHVS and CDR2 FQNEAQ. Written as DNA, the CDR3 is TGTGCCAGCAGCCTGGGTGGTGCTAGCGGGATGGGAGAGACCCAGTACTTC. Amino acids: CASSLGGASGMGETQYF.

This clonotype has only a few counts. The chain carries TRBV7-9 and TRBJ1-2; D unclear. Trimming removed 2 bases at V and 4 bases at J, with 20 bases between. The CDR3 has 17 residues. Germline loops: CDR1 SEHNR, CDR2 FQNEAQ (reference sequence). The CDR3 region has the DNA TGTGCCAGCAGCTTATCTTCATCTGGGTCGAACCCCTATGGCTACACCTTC. Translating gives CASSLSSSGSNPYGYTF.

This clonotype was recorded a few times. This chain uses TRBV6-1 with TRBJ2-2; D not certain. The germline CDR1 and CDR2 sequences are MNHNS and SASEGT. V was pared by 5 bases and J by 0 bases, with 10 bases between. CDR3 size: 15 residues. CDR3 sequence (DNA): TGTGCCAGCAGTCCCACAGATCCGAACACCGGGGAGCTGTTTTTT. Its protein is CASSPTDPNTGELFF.

The chain has TRBV10-2 and TRBJ2-1; tentatively, D is TRBD2 (5 bases). The V end lost 6 bases, the J end lost 2 bases, and 17 bases lay between the germline ends. This CDR3 comprises 16 residues. Germline CDR1 is WSHSY and CDR2 is SAAADI. The CDR3 loop reads CASRTNDHGAYNEQFF. The CDR3 DNA sequence: TGCGCCAGCAGGACAAACGATCACGGGGCCTACAATGAGCAGTTCTTC.

The gene calls are TRBV7-6 and TRBJ2-3; D gene unclear. Germline V gene data show CDR1 as SGHVS and CDR2 as FNYEAQ. V dropped 2 bases and J dropped 2 bases, with 11 bases sitting between them. The CDR3 is made up of 15 amino acids. CDR3 amino acids: CASSLRLDPTDTQYF. CDR3 nucleotides: TGTGCCAGCAGCTTACGCCTTGATCCCACAGATACGCAGTATTTT.

This clonotype showed up just a few times. The V call is TRBV20-1, the J call TRBJ2-7, with 8 bases aligning to TRBD2. This CDR3 spans 15 amino acids. Looked up from germline, CDR1 is DFQATT and CDR2 is SNEGSKA (reference sequence). Germline trimming cut 0 bases from V and 4 bases from J; bases unmatched to any gene: 8. The CDR3 DNA reads TGCAGTGCTAGAGAGGTGTCGGGAGGGCTGTACGAGCAGTACTTC. It encodes CSAREVSGGLYEQYF.

This clonotype was counted between two and nine times. This chain uses TRBV19 with TRBJ1-2, with TRBD1 matching 7 bases. J gave up 6 bases and V 4 bases, and 8 bases lay outside the gene matches. There are 14 residues in the CDR3. Germline-derived CDR1 and CDR2 are LNHDA and SQIVND (reference sequence). CDR3 region: CASSTSDRTNGYTF. CDR3 bases: TGTGCCAGTAGTACCTCGGACAGGACAAATGGCTACACCTTC. The complete variable domain, with remaining parts taken from reference TRBV19 and TRBJ1-2, reads DGGITQSPKYLFRKEGQNVTLSCEQNLNHDAMYWYRQDPGQGLRLIYYSQIVNDFQKGDIAEGYSVSREKKESFPLTVTSAQKNPTAFYLCASSTSDRTNGYTFGSGTRLTVV.

This clonotype was seen more than once but under ten times. V gene TRBV5-1 combines with J gene TRBJ2-1; 12 bases fit TRBD2. The trim removed 4 bases at V and 4 bases at J, leaving 3 bases unmatched. The germline gives CDR1 SGHRS, CDR2 YFSETQ. The CDR3 runs 15 residues. CDR3 protein: CASSASGGGYNEQFF. The CDR3 DNA follows: TGCGCCAGCAGCGCTAGCGGGGGGGGATACAATGAGCAGTTCTTC.

This clonotype has more than one count but fewer than ten. The chain is built from TRBV29-1 and TRBJ1-1; 7 nucleotides align to TRBD1. V gave up 5 bases and J gave up 1 base; unmatched junction bases: 4. The germline CDR1 and CDR2 sequences are SQVTM and ANQGSEA. The CDR3 length is 13 residues. In DNA form, the CDR3 reads TGCAGCGTTCAGGGGGGCCCGAACACTGAAGCTTTCTTT. Translated: CSVQGGPNTEAFF.